The rows below give T cell receptor beta chains drawn from one sample of a study of shared clonotypes between healthy human individuals. Sequencing used immunoSEQ multiplex PCR; TCRdb keeps in-frame clones, though not all of them. Here the sample spans about 2.2 million clones, around 93% being singletons. The sample consisted of naive CD8+ T cells from PBMCs. These receptors were taken from a man aged 18 to 29 in good health. Some clones in this sample may be carry-over from other donors' samples. The CDR3 runs from the conserved cysteine through the conserved F or W. The D gene is left open where the match is weak. A clone size is listed for some rows: how often the clone was seen (once, few, many), or a class if it is expanded.

>TRBJ1-2|15|NA|TRBV9|NA
CASSVGRGPLYGYTF
TGTGCCAGCAGCGTAGGCAGGGGACCCCTCTATGGCTACACCTTC
>TRBJ2-7|13|NA|TRBV19|NA
CASSIRDKDEQYF
TGTGCCAGTAGTATCCGGGACAAGGACGAGCAGTACTTC
>TRBJ2-1|15|NA|TRBV7-9|NA
CASSLAGSSYNEQFF
TGTGCCAGCAGCTTAGCGGGGAGCTCCTACAATGAGCAGTTCTTC
>TRBJ2-4|15|TRBD2|TRBV7-9|NA
CASSLGGLAGNIQYF
TGTGCCAGCAGCTTAGGGGGACTAGCGGGAAACATTCAGTACTTC
>TRBJ2-1|14|NA|TRBV28|NA
CAIGGTRTYNEQFF
TGTGCCATCGGCGGGACTCGAACCTACAATGAGCAGTTCTTC
>TRBJ2-1|16|TRBD2|TRBV9|once
CASSRTSGSSYNEQFF
TGTGCCAGCAGCCGGACTAGCGGGAGCTCCTACAATGAGCAGTTCTTC
>TRBJ1-4|13|NA|TRBV28|NA
CAGKGLAEEKLFF
TGTGCCGGTAAGGGGCTTGCGGAAGAAAAACTGTTTTTT
>TRBJ2-5|14|NA|TRBV2|NA
CASSGPQKGETQYF
TGTGCCAGCAGTGGGCCCCAGAAGGGTGAGACCCAGTACTTC
>TRBJ2-2|15|NA|TRBV5-1|NA
CASSLERVNTGELFF
TGCGCCAGCAGCTTGGAGCGGGTGAACACCGGGGAGCTGTTTTTT
>TRBJ2-3|16|TRBD2|TRBV7-9|NA
CATQSGLAGGPDTQYF
TGTGCCACACAATCGGGACTAGCGGGAGGGCCAGATACGCAGTATTTT
>TRBJ2-1|17|TRBD2|TRBV9|NA
CASSVVGGLATYNEQFF
TGTGCCAGCAGCGTAGTGGGGGGACTAGCGACTTACAATGAGCAGTTCTTC
>TRBJ2-3|12|NA|TRBV7-9|NA
CASSLEKDTQYF
TGTGCCAGCAGCTTAGAAAAGGATACGCAGTATTTT
>TRBJ2-5|13|TRBD1|TRBV28|NA
CASRTGEQETQYF
TGTGCCAGCCGGACAGGCGAACAAGAGACCCAGTACTTC
>TRBJ2-1|18|TRBD2|TRBV7-3|once
CASSLSPGLAGGNNEQFF
TGTGCCAGCAGCTTGTCCCCGGGACTAGCGGGAGGGAACAATGAGCAGTTCTTC
>TRBJ2-2|12|NA|TRBV6-6|NA
CASSYPSRELFF
TGTGCCAGCAGTTACCCTTCCCGGGAGCTGTTTTTT
>TRBJ2-1|13|NA|TRBV19|NA
CASKGSSYNEQFF
TGTGCCAGTAAGGGAAGCTCCTACAATGAGCAGTTCTTC
>TRBJ2-1|16|TRBD2|TRBV27|NA
CASSPSAGGVYNEQFF
TGTGCCAGCAGTCCCTCCGCGGGAGGGGTCTACAATGAGCAGTTCTTC
>TRBJ1-2|11|NA|TRBV7-9|NA
CASSLGGAYTF
TGTGCCAGCAGCTTAGGGGGTGCCTACACCTTC
>TRBJ2-1|15|TRBD2|TRBV7-7|NA
CASSLGTSVPNEQFF
TGTGCCAGCAGCTTAGGGACTAGCGTACCCAATGAGCAGTTCTTC
>TRBJ2-2|17|TRBD2|TRBV11-2|once
CASSLDATSGRTGELFF
TGTGCCAGCAGCTTAGATGCCACTAGCGGGCGCACCGGGGAGCTGTTTTTT
>TRBJ2-7|16|TRBD2|TRBV5-1|NA
CASSLGRASGTHEQYF
TGCGCCAGCAGCTTGGGACGGGCTAGCGGGACCCACGAGCAGTACTTC
>TRBJ2-7|15|NA|TRBV5-5|NA
CASSLRGRVGTEQYF
TGTGCCAGCAGCTTGAGAGGCCGGGTAGGCACCGAGCAGTACTTC
>TRBJ1-2|17|NA|TRBV5-4|NA
CASSLAPVTLTNYGYTF
TGTGCCAGCAGCTTGGCCCCGGTTACCCTGACTAACTATGGCTACACCTTC
>TRBJ1-1|14|TRBD1|TRBV29-1|NA
CSALNDRGATEAFF
TGCAGCGCCCTCAATGACAGGGGAGCCACTGAAGCTTTCTTT
>TRBJ2-3|17|TRBD2|TRBV7-9|NA
CASSLVSVTSGRTVQYF
TGTGCCAGCAGCTTAGTGTCTGTGACTAGCGGGAGAACGGTACAGTATTTT
>TRBJ1-5|13|NA|TRBV10-2|NA
CASSVAGGGPQHF
TGCGCCAGCAGTGTGGCAGGAGGAGGGCCCCAGCATTTT
>TRBJ2-7|14|NA|TRBV28|NA
CASSFFMGSYEQYF
TGTGCCAGCAGTTTTTTTATGGGTTCCTACGAGCAGTACTTC
>TRBJ2-2|16|NA|TRBV9|NA
CASSVWGTLNTGELFF
TGTGCCAGCAGCGTATGGGGGACTCTTAACACCGGGGAGCTGTTTTTT
>TRBJ1-1|13|TRBD1|TRBV7-9|NA
CASSYGTVTEAFF
TGTGCCAGCAGCTACGGGACAGTGACTGAAGCTTTCTTT
>TRBJ2-7|14|TRBD1|TRBV27|NA
CASSPRTGATEQYF
TGTGCCAGCAGTCCGCGGACAGGGGCTACCGAGCAGTACTTC
>TRBJ1-4|15|TRBD1|TRBV14|once
CASSPGQARNEKLFF
TGTGCCAGCAGCCCCGGACAGGCCCGCAATGAAAAACTGTTTTTT
>TRBJ2-7|13|NA|TRBV10-2|NA
CAISDRSSYEQYF
TGCGCCATTTCAGACAGGAGCTCCTACGAGCAGTACTTC
>TRBJ1-4|14|NA|TRBV7-8|NA
CASSLVGVKEKLFF
TGTGCCAGCAGCTTAGTAGGGGTTAAGGAAAAACTGTTTTTT
>TRBJ1-2|13|NA|TRBV9|NA
CASGWGPNYGYTF
TGTGCCAGCGGATGGGGTCCCAACTATGGCTACACCTTC
>TRBJ2-7|15|TRBD1|TRBV7-2|NA
CASRPNTGGMYEQYF
TGTGCCAGCAGACCGAACACAGGGGGCATGTACGAGCAGTACTTC
>TRBJ2-2|16|NA|TRBV27|NA
CASSLFGRMNTGELFF
TGTGCCAGCAGTTTGTTTGGCAGAATGAACACCGGGGAGCTGTTTTTT
>TRBJ2-1|16|TRBD2|TRBV14|once
CASSFRLAGAYNEQFF
TGTGCCAGCAGCTTCCGACTAGCGGGGGCCTACAATGAGCAGTTCTTC
>TRBJ2-1|17|TRBD2|TRBV7-6|NA
CASSFALAGGDGNEQFF
TGTGCCAGCAGCTTCGCACTAGCGGGAGGAGACGGCAATGAGCAGTTCTTC
>TRBJ1-5|13|NA|TRBV11-2|NA
CASSQGPHQPQHF
TGTGCCAGCAGCCAGGGGCCTCATCAGCCCCAGCATTTT
>TRBJ2-7|13|NA|TRBV11-2|once
CASSLLGYNEQYF
TGTGCCAGCAGCTTACTGGGTTACAACGAGCAGTACTTC
>TRBJ2-7|14|TRBD1|TRBV27|once
CASSTPGGAPEQYF
TGTGCCAGCAGTACCCCAGGGGGCGCGCCCGAGCAGTACTTC